Following are 28 T cell receptor beta chains from one sample sequenced in a study of blood T cell repertoires in COVID-19. Repertoires were generated with immunoSEQ multiplex PCR, while TCRdb's copy carries only in-frame clones and drops some. The sample lists 300,000 or so clones, around 87% occurring once. The sequencing input was peripheral blood. The receptors stem from a woman aged 45-65 years who had recovered from COVID-19.

The V and J genes are TRBV6-1 and TRBJ1-6, with D hard to call. This CDR3 contains 15 residues. Germline values: CDR1 MNHNS, CDR2 SASEGT. V dropped 1 base and J dropped 7 bases, with 11 bases sitting between them. The CDR3 nucleotides are TGTGCCAGCAGTGAAGTGCTAGGGAGCAATTCACCCCTCCACTTT. It yields the protein CASSEVLGSNSPLHF.

The J gene is TRBJ1-6, the V gene TRBV7-2; tentative D call: TRBD1 (5 bases). The CDR3 has 15 residues. The V end was cut by 5 bases, the J end by 6 bases, with 14 bases between. Germline V CDR1 and CDR2: SGHTA, FQGNSA. CDR3 nucleotide sequence: TGTGCCAGCAGCCACTCGGGACTGGGTAATTCACCCCTCCACTTT. Translated, it gives CASSHSGLGNSPLHF.

This clone was counted once. The gene calls are TRBV6-2 or TRBV6-3 and TRBJ2-5; possibly TRBD2 for D (6 bases). V lost 0 bases to trimming and J lost 9 bases, with 14 bases between them. This CDR3 has 14 residues. Germline lookup yields CDR1 MNHEY and CDR2 SVGEGT. The CDR3 spells CASSYSSAGWAQYF. The CDR3, as DNA: TGTGCCAGCAGTTACTCGAGTGCGGGGTGGGCCCAGTACTTC.

The V call is TRBV6-2 or TRBV6-3, the J call TRBJ1-1, with D unclear. CDR1 and CDR2 from the germline V gene are MNHEY and SVGEGT. The CDR3 totals 14 residues. V was shortened by 2 bases and J by 2 bases, with 9 bases between the two germline ends. The CDR3 loop is CASSYAGRNTEAFF. CDR3 sequence (DNA): TGTGCCAGCAGTTACGCGGGCCGAAACACTGAAGCTTTCTTT.

This clone showed up just a few times. The chain joins TRBV14 to TRBJ2-7, with 7 bases aligning to TRBD1. The CDR3 has 15 residues. The ends lost 4 bases at V and 1 base at J; junction bases unmatched: 7. Germline V gives CDR1 SGHDN, CDR2 FVKESK. The CDR3 nucleotides are TGTGCCAGCAGCCGAAACAGGGGAAGTTCCTACGAGCAGTACTTC. Protein: CASSRNRGSSYEQYF.

In this sample, this clone turned up once. The chain joins TRBV5-1 to TRBJ2-1; TRBD2 matches at 9 bases. The ends lost 0 bases at V and 10 bases at J; junction bases unmatched: 11. Germline V gives CDR1 SGHRS, CDR2 YFSETQ. The CDR3 runs to 16 residues. Written as DNA, the CDR3 is TGCGCCAGCAGCTTGGAAGCTAGCGGGACGGGCGGCGAGCAGTTCTTC. It codes for CASSLEASGTGGEQFF.

The rearrangement uses TRBV25-1 and TRBJ1-1, with a possible D match to TRBD1 (5 bases). The CDR3 is 14 residues long. V lost 1 base to trimming and J lost 4 bases, with 10 bases between them. The V gene's germline CDR1 is MGHDK and CDR2 SYGVNS. This CDR3 is CASSEWVGGTEAFF. For the CDR3, the DNA is TGTGCCAGCAGTGAATGGGTCGGGGGCACTGAAGCTTTCTTT.

This chain uses TRBV19 with TRBJ1-1; no firm D call. Trimming left V 5 bases short and J 1 base short, with 17 bases between. The germline V gene has CDR1 LNHDA and CDR2 SQIVND (reference sequence). The CDR3 runs 16 residues. The DNA for the CDR3 is TGTGCCAGTAGTCGGTCATCGCACTTCCCGAACACTGAAGCTTTCTTT. The encoded protein is CASSRSSHFPNTEAFF.

This clone was counted a single time. The chain recombines TRBV20-1 with TRBJ2-3, with D possibly being TRBD2 (6 bases). CDR3 length equals 14 residues. The germline V and J ends were trimmed by 3 bases and 3 bases, with 13 bases remaining between them. Germline V gene lookup returns CDR1 DFQATT and CDR2 SNEGSKA (reference sequence). CDR3 in amino acids: CSASSLEGTDTQYF. In nucleotides, the CDR3 is TGCAGTGCTAGTTCCCTGGAGGGGACAGATACGCAGTATTTT.

This clone was seen once. The genes are TRBV3-1 (or the pseudogene TRBV3-2) and TRBJ2-1, with TRBD2 matching 9 bases. The V and J ends lost 7 bases and 0 bases, in that order; junction bases with no gene match: 13. CDR1 LGHDT and CDR2 YNNKEL come from the germline V gene (reference sequence). The CDR3 loop spans 18 amino acids. For the CDR3, the DNA is TGTGCCAGCACCCTTAGGCCGTATAGCGGGAGCTCCTACAATGAGCAGTTCTTC. This gives the protein CASTLRPYSGSSYNEQFF.

The CDR3: CASSPRTSGGLQETQYF. DNA for the CDR3: TGTGCCAGCAGCCCCAGGACTAGCGGGGGCCTTCAAGAGACCCAGTACTTC. V is TRBV7-8 and J is TRBJ2-5; 13 bases map to TRBD2. J gave up 2 bases and V 5 bases, and 8 bases lay outside the gene matches. Per germline, CDR1 SGHVS and CDR2 FQNEAQ. The CDR3 is made up of 17 amino acids.

V gene TRBV19 combines with J gene TRBJ1-4; D unclear. From germline, CDR1 is LNHDA and CDR2 SQIVND (reference sequence). Trimming cost V 3 bases and J 7 bases, with 15 bases left between them. This CDR3 comprises 15 residues. CDR3 loop: CASSMTGAAGEKLFF. The CDR3 DNA sequence: TGTGCCAGTAGTATGACTGGTGCCGCCGGTGAAAAACTGTTTTTT. The full variable domain, with the rest looked up from reference TRBV19 and TRBJ1-4, is DGGITQSPKYLFRKEGQNVTLSCEQNLNHDAMYWYRQDPGQGLRLIYYSQIVNDFQKGDIAEGYSVSREKKESFPLTVTSAQKNPTAFYLCASSMTGAAGEKLFFGSGTQLSVL.

This clone has only one observation. This chain uses TRBV7-9 with TRBJ1-5, with a possible D match to TRBD1 (5 bases). CDR1 is SEHNR and CDR2 is FQNEAQ in the germline V gene (reference sequence). The CDR3 sequence is 15 residues long. V lost 1 base and J 0 bases, leaving 7 bases between the germline ends. The CDR3 region is CASSLGTTSNQPQHF. The CDR3, as DNA: TGTGCCAGCAGCTTAGGGACAACTAGCAATCAGCCCCAGCATTTT.

The CDR3 loop reads CASSSLWTGGRSYSNQPQHF. The CDR3 DNA is TGTGCCAGCAGTTCCCTCTGGACAGGGGGCCGATCGTATAGCAATCAGCCCCAGCATTTT. The chain employs TRBV28 and TRBJ1-5; 11 bases map to TRBD1. Germline V gene data show CDR1 as MDHEN and CDR2 as SYDVKM. The CDR3 is made up of 20 amino acids. V lost 4 bases, J lost 0 bases, and 14 bases stayed unmatched.

This chain links TRBV18 with TRBJ1-6, with TRBD1 as a possible D gene (6 bases). The length of the CDR3 is 16 residues. The germline gives CDR1 KGHSH, CDR2 LQKENI. Trimming shortened V by 3 bases and J by 11 bases, and 20 bases separated the two germline ends. The CDR3 bases are TGTGCCAGCTCACCGGACAGCCGATTAATCCGTACACCCCTCCACTTT. Its protein product is CASSPDSRLIRTPLHF.

The CDR3 bases are TGTGCCAGCAGTTACATGAGGAACACTGAAGCTTTCTTT. Amino acids: CASSYMRNTEAFF. The chain joins TRBV6-6 to TRBJ1-1; D is uncertain. This CDR3 spans 13 amino acids. V shed 2 bases and J shed 1 base, with 5 bases lying between them. Germline CDR1 reads MNHNY; CDR2 reads SVGAGI (reference sequence).

Here the CDR3 reads CSASSGEGYEQYF. In DNA form, the CDR3 reads TGCAGTGCTAGTTCGGGAGAGGGCTACGAGCAGTACTTC. The rearrangement links TRBV20-1 to TRBJ2-7, with D maybe TRBD2 (6 bases). Germline V gene sequence: CDR1 DFQATT, CDR2 SNEGSKA (reference sequence). The ends were cut back, 3 bases at V and 3 bases at J, with 12 bases in the middle. This CDR3 contains 13 residues.

This clone was seen just once. The chain joins TRBV11-2 to TRBJ1-2; 7 positions match TRBD1. The CDR3 has 13 residues. Germline values: CDR1 SGHAT, CDR2 FQNNGV. Unmatched junction bases numbered 7, after V lost 5 bases and J lost 7 bases. CDR3 loop: CASSPGTVAGYTF. The CDR3 nucleotides are TGTGCCAGCAGCCCGGGGACAGTAGCTGGCTACACCTTC.

The rearrangement links TRBV3-1 (or the pseudogene TRBV3-2) to TRBJ1-1, with a possible D match to TRBD1 (6 bases). The germline CDR1 and CDR2 sequences are LGHDT and YNNKEL (reference sequence). Trimming left V 0 bases short and J 4 bases short, with 18 bases between. This CDR3 has 17 residues. The CDR3 nucleotides read TGTGCCAGCAGCCAAGATGATCTCCTTCAGGGGAGCACTGAAGCTTTCTTT. Protein: CASSQDDLLQGSTEAFF.

For this clone: Within the sample, other DNA sequences also encode this same CDR3. The rearrangement uses TRBV6-5 and TRBJ2-7; the D is unclear. CDR3 length: 12 residues. Germline loops: CDR1 MNHEY, CDR2 SVGAGI. V was cut by 5 bases and J by 4 bases, with 9 bases left in between. This CDR3 is CASSSQRYEQYF. The DNA for the CDR3 is TGTGCCAGCAGTAGCCAGCGATACGAGCAGTACTTC.

This chain uses TRBV29-1 with TRBJ1-3, with D tentatively TRBD1 (5 bases). The CDR3 length is 14 residues. Trimming shortened V by 6 bases and J by 0 bases, and 12 bases separated the two germline ends. Per germline, CDR1 SQVTM and CDR2 ANQGSEA. The CDR3 here is CSVWGSSSGNTIYF. As DNA, the CDR3 is TGCAGCGTCTGGGGCAGTTCCTCTGGAAACACCATATATTTT.

The rearrangement uses TRBV23-1 and TRBJ2-7; D may be TRBD1 (5 bases). TRBV23-1 belongs to the ORF category, with a function that is uncertain. Trimming stripped 4 bases from V and 4 bases from J, with 8 bases between. This CDR3 contains 12 residues. CDR3 nucleotide sequence: TGCGCCAGCAGTCCGCAGGGTTACGAGCAGTACTTC. This gives the protein CASSPQGYEQYF.

The J gene is TRBJ2-5, the V gene TRBV9; 12 positions agree with TRBD2. J gave up 5 bases and V 4 bases, and 6 bases lay outside the gene matches. Germline CDR1 reads SGDLS; CDR2 reads YYNGEE. The CDR3 has 15 amino acids. CDR3 sequence reads: CASSLTSGRRETQYF. Here the CDR3 DNA reads TGTGCCAGCAGCCTCACTAGCGGGAGGCGGGAGACCCAGTACTTC. Combining the CDR3 with reference TRBV9 and TRBJ2-5 gives the whole variable domain DSGVTQTPKHLITATGQRVTLRCSPRSGDLSVYWYQQSLDQGLQFLIQYYNGEERAKGNILERFSAQQFPDLHSELNLSSLELGDSALYFCASSLTSGRRETQYFGPGTRLLVL.

This clone was seen only a few times. The chain recombines TRBV30 with TRBJ2-7; tentative D call: TRBD1 (6 bases). Germline V gene data show CDR1 as GTSNPN and CDR2 as SVGIG (reference sequence). V was clipped by 5 bases and J by 0 bases, with 8 bases between them. The CDR3 is 12 residues long. This CDR3 is CAWGQFSYEQYF. The CDR3 DNA reads TGTGCCTGGGGACAGTTCTCCTACGAGCAGTACTTC. The entire variable domain, with the rest obtained from reference TRBV30 and TRBJ2-7, is as follows: SQTIHQWPATLVQPVGSPLSLECTVEGTSNPNLYWYRQAAGRGLQLLFYSVGIGQISSEVPQNLSASRPQDRQFILSSKKLLLSDSGFYLCAWGQFSYEQYFGPGTRLTVT.

The gene calls are TRBV3-1 (or the pseudogene TRBV3-2) and TRBJ2-3; no clear D gene. Germline loops: CDR1 LGHDT, CDR2 YNNKEL (reference sequence). CDR3 length: 14 amino acids. V lost 3 bases and J 4 bases, leaving 11 bases between the germline ends. The CDR3 protein is CASSHRIASDTQYF. CDR3 nucleotides: TGTGCCAGCAGCCACCGCATAGCTTCAGATACGCAGTATTTT.

The V and J genes are TRBV29-1 and TRBJ1-2; D might be TRBD1 (6 bases). CDR3 size: 13 residues. With 2 bases removed from V and 3 bases from J, the gap between germline ends came to 10 bases. The germline V gene encodes CDR1 SQVTM and CDR2 ANQGSEA. CDR3 region: CSVEPGADYGYTF. The DNA for the CDR3 is TGCAGCGTTGAACCAGGGGCAGACTATGGCTACACCTTC.

This chain uses TRBV5-4 with TRBJ2-5; TRBD1 agrees at 7 bases. The length of the CDR3 is 15 residues. Trimming removed 0 bases from V and 2 bases from J; junction bases left unmatched: 4. Germline assignment: CDR1 SGHNT and CDR2 YYREEE (reference sequence). The CDR3 DNA is TGTGCCAGCAGCTTGGGACAGGGTGGTCAAGAGACCCAGTACTTC. This codes for CASSLGQGGQETQYF.

The chain is built from TRBV28 and TRBJ2-7; D remains ambiguous. Looked up from germline, CDR1 is MDHEN and CDR2 is SYDVKM. This CDR3 region has 14 residues. The V end was cut by 8 bases, the J end by 3 bases, with 17 bases between. CDR3 coding DNA: TGTGCCAGCCACACGACTTCGAGCCTCTACGAGCAGTACTTC. It specifies CASHTTSSLYEQYF.